This is a list of T cell receptor beta chains from one sample in a study of response to subunit inactivated influenza vaccine. Using its own MiXCR run on the RT-PCR reads, TCRdb lists one record per CDR3 protein. The sample carries around 710,000 distinct CDR3 sequences, approximately 14% recorded once. Sequences were derived from PBMCs from blood, sampled approximately 15 days before vaccination. The receptors stem from a man aged 45-60 years who received an inactivated influenza vaccine. Each CDR3 is given with its conserved first and last residue. D genes are given only for firm matches. A row's size may be missing; if present it is once, few, many or a size class.

TGTGCCAGCAGCTTAGGGACAGAGCTAAGCCATGAAGCTTTCTTT,CASSLGTELSHEAFF,-,TRBV7-2,TRBJ1-1,-
TGTGCCAGCAGGCCTTCGCCGGGAAATGAAAAACTGTTTTTT,CASRPSPGNEKLFF,-,TRBV12-3/TRBV12-4,TRBJ1-4,many
TGTGCCAGCAGTGAATTCAACCCGGGGCCTCAGTACTTC,CASSEFNPGPQYF,-,TRBV2,TRBJ2-7,-
TGCGCCAGCAATCGGGGGGCTCCCTACAATGAGCAGTTCTTC,CASNRGAPYNEQFF,-,TRBV5-1,TRBJ2-1,many
TGCGCCAGCAGCAGCCCGGACGTGGTAGAGACCCAGTACTTC,CASSSPDVVETQYF,-,TRBV5-1,TRBJ2-5,-
TGTGCCAGCAGCTCAAACGCGATTCCGGGACTAGCGACAGATACGCAGTATTTT,CASSSNAIPGLATDTQYF,TRBD2,TRBV11-2,TRBJ2-3,few
TGCAGTGCTAGAGATTGGGGAGTCGCCCAGAGCTACAATGAGCAGTTCTTC,CSARDWGVAQSYNEQFF,-,TRBV20-1,TRBJ2-1,few
TGTGCCAGCCAGGGGAGCTCTGGAAACACCATATATTTT,CASQGSSGNTIYF,-,TRBV12-3/TRBV12-4,TRBJ1-3,few
TGTGCCAGCAGTATTGGGGGGTATCAGCCCCAGCATTTT,CASSIGGYQPQHF,-,TRBV6-1,TRBJ1-5,few
TGCGCCAGCAGCTTGCAGACAGGCACAGATACGCAGTATTTT,CASSLQTGTDTQYF,-,TRBV5-1,TRBJ2-3,-
TGTGCCGGGTCCCAGGGCAATTCACCCCTCCACTTT,CAGSQGNSPLHF,-,TRBV30,TRBJ1-6,-
TGTGCCAGCAGCTCGGGACTAGCGGGAAGGGCCTACGAGCAGTACTTC,CASSSGLAGRAYEQYF,TRBD2,TRBV7-9,TRBJ2-7,-
TGTGCCGGCAGTCCCGGCGGGGGGCTCTACAATGAGCAGTTCTTC,CAGSPGGGLYNEQFF,TRBD2,TRBV12-3/TRBV12-4,TRBJ2-1,once
TGTGCCACCAGCAGAGATCTAGGGGGCTCTAGCGGGAGGGATGAGCAGTTCTTC,CATSRDLGGSSGRDEQFF,TRBD2,TRBV15,TRBJ2-1,few
TGCGCCAGCAGCCAAGTAACTTGGAATGAGCAGTTCTTC,CASSQVTWNEQFF,-,TRBV4-3,TRBJ2-1,few
TGTGCCAGCAGTTTGGGGGGGCGGGAAGAGCAGTACTTC,CASSLGGREEQYF,-,TRBV28,TRBJ2-7,-
TGCAGCGTTGAAGAGAGGCTAGCGGGAGGGTTAGATACGCAGTATTTT,CSVEERLAGGLDTQYF,TRBD2,TRBV29-1,TRBJ2-3,-
TGTGCCAGCAGCTTAACGGCCGATGGTGAAGCTTTCTTT,CASSLTADGEAFF,-,TRBV7-3,TRBJ1-1,-
TGTGCCATCAGGGACCCCCCAGATACGCAGTATTTT,CAIRDPPDTQYF,-,TRBV10-3,TRBJ2-3,few
TGTGCCAGCAGTTTAGCCCTTGGGCAGGTGGGGAGCACAGATACGCAGTATTTT,CASSLALGQVGSTDTQYF,-,TRBV12-3/TRBV12-4,TRBJ2-3,-
TGTGCCAGCAGCTACCAGGGGGGCAGATCCTACGAGCAGTACTTC,CASSYQGGRSYEQYF,-,TRBV11-1,TRBJ2-7,-
TGCAGTGCTAGAGACGGGGGGGAGGTGACAGATACGCAGTATTTT,CSARDGGEVTDTQYF,TRBD2,TRBV20-1,TRBJ2-3,-
TGTGCCAGCAGGCGTAAACAGGGTTTTAAAGTCTCTGCCTACGAGCAGTACTTC,CASRRKQGFKVSAYEQYF,-,TRBV11-1,TRBJ2-7,few
TGTGCCAGCACGGAGGGCAGAGTAGATACGCAGTATTTT,CASTEGRVDTQYF,-,TRBV7-9,TRBJ2-3,many
TGCGCCAGCAGCTTGGCGGCGGAAAATGAGCAGTTCTTC,CASSLAAENEQFF,-,TRBV5-1,TRBJ2-1,few
TGTGCCAGCAGATATGGAGGGGGGTCCGGATATGGCTACACCTTC,CASRYGGGSGYGYTF,-,TRBV7-9,TRBJ1-2,-
TGTGCCAGCAGGCAGGGATTGGAAGGCTACACCTTC,CASRQGLEGYTF,-,TRBV7-2,TRBJ1-2,-
TGTGCCAGCAGCGTAAGCGGGGGGGCCGGAGAGCAGTACTTC,CASSVSGGAGEQYF,TRBD2,TRBV9,TRBJ2-7,-
TGTGCCAGCAGCTCCCCTGGTCCCGATGAGCAGTTCTTC,CASSSPGPDEQFF,-,TRBV5-4,TRBJ2-1,many
TGTGCCAGCAGCCTTACGGTCGGGGAGCAGTTCTTC,CASSLTVGEQFF,-,TRBV7-2,TRBJ2-1,many
TGTGCCAGCAGTCCAAGTTTTGTCGGGGAGCTGTTTTTT,CASSPSFVGELFF,-,TRBV28,TRBJ2-2,-
TGTGCCAGCAGTTTAAGGTACAGCGGCGAGCAGTACTTC,CASSLRYSGEQYF,-,TRBV28,TRBJ2-7,few
TGCGCCAGCAGCTTGGGGGGGACAGGCTACGAGCAGTACTTC,CASSLGGTGYEQYF,TRBD1,TRBV5-1,TRBJ2-7,-
TGTGCCATCAGGGGGCTTGACAATGAGCAGTTCTTC,CAIRGLDNEQFF,-,TRBV10-3,TRBJ2-1,many
TGCGCCAGCAGCCAAGCGATACCCCGACGGAATAATGAAAAACTGTTTTTT,CASSQAIPRRNNEKLFF,-,TRBV4-3,TRBJ1-4,many
TGTGCCACCAGCACCCACCGACAGGGCACCGGGGAGCTGTTTTTT,CATSTHRQGTGELFF,TRBD1,TRBV15,TRBJ2-2,few
TGCAGTGCTACAAAGGCTACACCGGGACTAGCGGGATCCCTGGCCGAGCAGTACTTC,CSATKATPGLAGSLAEQYF,TRBD2,TRBV20-1,TRBJ2-7,-
TGTGCCAGCAGTTTGGAAACCGGGACAGGGAGGATGAACACTGAAGCTTTCTTT,CASSLETGTGRMNTEAFF,TRBD1,TRBV28,TRBJ1-1,few
TGTGCCAGCAGTTTATACAGGGCCGGCTACACCTTC,CASSLYRAGYTF,-,TRBV12-3/TRBV12-4,TRBJ1-2,-
TGTGCCAGCAGTGCCCAGACAGGGGCGCCTCAAAAGTTCTTC,CASSAQTGAPQKFF,TRBD1,TRBV6-2/TRBV6-3,TRBJ2-1,-
TGTGCCAGCAGTTTCCAAGCTAATTCACCCCTCCACTTT,CASSFQANSPLHF,-,TRBV12-3/TRBV12-4,TRBJ1-6,-
TGTGCCAGCAGCCAGGTAAACAGGGGCGATACGCAGTATTTT,CASSQVNRGDTQYF,TRBD1,TRBV3-1,TRBJ2-3,few
TGCAGTGCTAGGGTGACAGGGGCTAAGGGTCAGCCCCAGCATTTT,CSARVTGAKGQPQHF,TRBD1,TRBV20-1,TRBJ1-5,few
TGTGCCAGCAGTCTCAACAATCTGGCTTTCTTT,CASSLNNLAFF,-,TRBV28,TRBJ1-1,-
TGTGCCAGCAGCTTAGCCGGGGCCCTTAGCACAGATACGCAGTATTTT,CASSLAGALSTDTQYF,-,TRBV7-2,TRBJ2-3,-
TGCGCCAGCAGCCAAGAGATAGCGGGGTACCAAGAGACCCAGTACTTC,CASSQEIAGYQETQYF,TRBD2,TRBV4-3,TRBJ2-5,-
TGTGCCAGCAGTTTGCCAGGGGCCTACGAGCAGTACTTC,CASSLPGAYEQYF,-,TRBV6-2/TRBV6-3,TRBJ2-7,many
TGTGCCAGCGGGGGGTCTGCTGGGGGTGAGCAGTTCTTC,CASGGSAGGEQFF,-,TRBV9,TRBJ2-1,-
TGTGCCAGCAGCTTAGTCGGCACCAGGAACACTGAAGCTTTCTTT,CASSLVGTRNTEAFF,-,TRBV7-9,TRBJ1-1,few
TGCAGTGCTCCCTCCTACAATGAGCAGTTCTTC,CSAPSYNEQFF,-,TRBV20-1,TRBJ2-1,-
TGTGCCAGCAGCTCGAGCGGGGGGAAAAACATTCAGTACTTC,CASSSSGGKNIQYF,TRBD2,TRBV9,TRBJ2-4,few
TGTGCCAGCAGCTTAGGGCCTAGCGGGAGTGGTGGGAATACGCAGTATTTT,CASSLGPSGSGGNTQYF,TRBD2,TRBV7-6,TRBJ2-3,-
TGCGCCAGCAGTCAGGGGGCGCAGGCCTACGAGCAGTACTTC,CASSQGAQAYEQYF,TRBD1,TRBV10-2,TRBJ2-7,few
TGTGCCATCCAGTCAGCGGTTAGGGAGACTGAAGCTTTCTTT,CAIQSAVRETEAFF,-,TRBV28,TRBJ1-1,-
TGCAGTCCCAATCCCGGGTCTGGGGCCAACGTCCTGACTTTC,CSPNPGSGANVLTF,-,TRBV20-1,TRBJ2-6,-
TGTGCCAGCAGCCCCCTAGGACTAGCGGGAGGCTTTTTGTTCTTC,CASSPLGLAGGFLFF,TRBD2,TRBV7-8,TRBJ2-1,-
TGTGCCAGCAGCCAAGAAGGCAGGACCGAGCAGTACTTC,CASSQEGRTEQYF,-,TRBV4-2,TRBJ2-7,-
TGTGCCAGCAGTATCTCACAGCGAGGGACCGGGGAGCTGTTTTTT,CASSISQRGTGELFF,-,TRBV5-5,TRBJ2-2,few
TGTGCCAGCAGCCTGAAGTCCGGGGGCGCCTACAATGAGCAGTTCTTC,CASSLKSGGAYNEQFF,-,TRBV7-2,TRBJ2-1,-
TGTGCCAGCAGTTTATCCGGCGTAACCTACGAGCAGTACTTC,CASSLSGVTYEQYF,-,TRBV12-3/TRBV12-4,TRBJ2-7,many